The 14 T cell receptor beta chains presented below share a single source sample, sequenced in a study of T-cell memory formation after mild COVID-19. TCRdb re-analysed the 5' RACE reads in MiXCR, keeping a single row per CDR3 protein. The sample yields 140,000 or so distinct CDR3 sequences, roughly 6.3% seen once. The sample comprised PBMCs or a T cell subset sorted from them (not recorded which). The receptor source for this set is an adult woman who had mild COVID-19 (a few samples of this study predate the infection). Cell type and time point are not known.

V and J are TRBV12-2 and TRBJ1-1. TRBV12-2 is reported as a pseudogene. This CDR3 comprises 13 residues. CDR3 residues: CASRLVRNTEAFF. DNA for the CDR3: TGTGCAAGTCGCTTAGTCAGAAACACTGAAGCTTTCTTT.

This clonotype was recorded many times. The gene calls are TRBV6-5 and TRBJ2-7, with a tentative D call TRBD1 (6 bases). Germline V CDR1 and CDR2: MNHEY, SVGAGI. There are 14 residues in the CDR3. V was cut by 5 bases and J by 0 bases, with 11 bases left in between. CDR3 loop: CASSPDRSSYEQYF. The CDR3 DNA reads TGTGCCAGCAGTCCAGACAGGAGCTCCTACGAGCAGTACTTC.

V and J are TRBV6-5 and TRBJ2-6, with no clear D. Germline CDR1 and CDR2: MNHEY and SVGAGI. The CDR3 spans 16 residues. The ends were cut back, 7 bases at V and 0 bases at J, with 13 bases in the middle. CDR3 loop: CASKFGRSSGANVLTF. The CDR3 DNA sequence: TGTGCCAGCAAGTTCGGCAGGAGCTCTGGGGCCAACGTCCTGACTTTC.

The V gene is TRBV5-1, the J gene TRBJ1-1; D is perhaps TRBD1 (5 bases). This CDR3 is built from 15 residues. Germline CDR1 reads SGHRS; CDR2 reads YFSETQ. Trimming took off 4 bases at V and 5 bases at J, with 18 bases between the two ends. CDR3 nucleotide sequence: TGCGCCAGCAGCCTGTTGATCCAGGGAGGAACTGAAGCTTTCTTT. Translated: CASSLLIQGGTEAFF.

This clonotype was seen at least ten times. CDR3 nucleotide sequence: TGCAGCGTTGATACAGGGACACGGGTAACCGGGGAGCTGTTTTTT. Translating it yields CSVDTGTRVTGELFF. The chain recombines TRBV29-1 with TRBJ2-2; D is perhaps TRBD1 (6 bases). The V end was cut by 3 bases, the J end by 5 bases, with 16 bases between. This CDR3 is 15 amino acids long. The V gene's germline CDR1 is SQVTM and CDR2 ANQGSEA.

This clonotype was observed at least ten times. This chain uses TRBV7-9 with TRBJ1-1; a possible D gene is TRBD1 (6 bases). Germline CDR1 is SEHNR and CDR2 is FQNEAQ (reference sequence). The CDR3 has 14 amino acids. Trimming took off 8 bases at V and 1 base at J, with 14 bases between the two ends. CDR3 region: CASLAGASNTEAFF. As DNA, the CDR3 is TGTGCCAGCCTAGCGGGGGCGTCGAACACTGAAGCTTTCTTT.

This clonotype has more than one count but fewer than ten. The genes are TRBV12-3 or TRBV12-4 and TRBJ2-5, with 7 positions matching TRBD1. V was pared by 5 bases and J by 0 bases, with 6 bases of the junction left unmatched. The length of the CDR3 is 15 residues. The CDR3 region is CASSLGDSYQETQYF. The CDR3 DNA sequence: TGTGCCAGCAGTCTGGGGGACAGCTACCAAGAGACCCAGTACTTC.

This clonotype has just a few counts. The chain carries TRBV7-9 and TRBJ1-3, with D hard to call. Germline assignment: CDR1 SEHNR and CDR2 FQNEAQ (reference sequence). The CDR3 is 15 residues long. The V end was cut by 1 base, the J end by 3 bases, with 10 bases between. This CDR3 is CASSLGSGGGNTIYF. The CDR3 nucleotides are TGTGCCAGCAGCTTAGGTTCCGGAGGTGGAAACACCATATATTTT.

This clonotype has a count of ten or more. DNA for the CDR3: TGCGCCAGCAGCCAAGAATGGGCCAGGGGGAAGGGTGAAAAACTGTTTTTT. This gives the protein CASSQEWARGKGEKLFF. This sequence joins TRBV4-3 and TRBJ1-4; 7 bases map to TRBD1. The CDR3 has 17 amino acids. J lost 7 bases, V lost 0 bases, and 11 bases had no gene match. Per the germline V gene, CDR1 is LGHNA and CDR2 is YSLEER.

This chain connects TRBV9 to TRBJ2-7; 8 nucleotides match TRBD2. Trimming took 0 bases from V and 2 from J; bases not matched to a gene: 1. In germline, CDR1 is SGDLS, CDR2 YYNGEE. CDR3 length: 14 amino acids. CDR3 sequence (DNA): TGTGCCAGCAGCGTAGGGACTAGCCCCTACGAGCAGTACTTC. As protein: CASSVGTSPYEQYF.

This clonotype came up a few times. This rearrangement joins TRBV29-1 to TRBJ1-1, with D hard to call. Per germline, CDR1 SQVTM and CDR2 ANQGSEA. V was cut by 4 bases and J by 6 bases, with 9 bases left in between. The CDR3 has 11 amino acids. CDR3: CSVVVGPEAFF. The DNA for the CDR3 is TGCAGCGTTGTAGTTGGACCTGAAGCTTTCTTT.

This sequence joins TRBV29-1 and TRBJ1-4; tentative D call: TRBD1 (6 bases). This CDR3 comprises 15 residues. Trimming stripped 4 bases from V and 8 bases from J, with 20 bases between. The V gene's germline CDR1 is SQVTM and CDR2 ANQGSEA. The CDR3 DNA reads TGCAGCGTTGTAAACAACACAGGGAAGGTGGAAAAACTGTTTTTT. The encoded protein is CSVVNNTGKVEKLFF.

The rearrangement uses TRBV9 and TRBJ2-1; D possibly corresponds to TRBD1 (5 bases). CDR1 and CDR2 from the germline V gene are SGDLS and YYNGEE. CDR3 length equals 13 residues. V dropped 3 bases and J dropped 6 bases, with 10 bases sitting between them. The DNA of the CDR3 is TGTGCCAGCAGCGGACAGCGATTCAATGAGCAGTTCTTC. Its protein is CASSGQRFNEQFF.

At least ten counts were recorded for this clonotype. The genes are TRBV29-1 and TRBJ2-1; 9 positions match TRBD2. Germline-derived CDR1 and CDR2 are SQVTM and ANQGSEA. V lost 0 bases, J lost 4 bases, and 7 bases stayed unmatched. CDR3 size: 16 residues. CDR3 residues: CSVEDIVGLAYNEQFF. The CDR3 DNA reads TGCAGCGTTGAAGATATAGTGGGACTAGCTTACAATGAGCAGTTCTTC.